This TCR beta chain appears in the sequencing data of a study of identical twins (dated by TCRdb to the mid-2010s). For context, the study as a whole: To test whether fetal clonotypes persist, the study used deep sequencing on TCR alpha and beta repertoires from monozygotic twins, unrelated adults of various ages, and cord blood. To rule out contamination, replicate twin experiments were performed at different times with different library preparation protocols. General conclusions and limits of the study: Because the same donors could not be followed over many years, conclusions were based on cross-sectional statistical analysis. Compared with coincidental sharing between unrelated individuals, out-of-frame TCR alpha sequences shared between twins showed an excess of sequences with low generation probability. Recombination models systematically underestimated out-of-frame TCR alpha sharing in monozygotic twins but agreed with sharing between unrelated individuals. Fewer insertions were carried by abundant cord blood beta clonotypes; a weaker similar trend was observed in young adult naive repertoires, while no such trend was observed in memory repertoires. A weaker excess of twin sharing was found in beta out-of-frame sequences because the signal-to-noise ratio was lowered by fewer shared sequences. Invariant T cells such as MAIT and iNKT could partly confound zero-insertion analyses, though diverse VJ usage argued against this for most clonotypes.

The method was 5' RACE. Sequencing took place on an Illumina HiSeq 2000. Template switching introduced a universal primer binding site; the final cDNA contained a unique molecular identifier, enabling accurate counting of TCR cDNA molecules. Specific primers in the conserved constant-segment region were used to synthesize first-strand cDNA for TCR alpha and beta chains. To control for contamination, every cDNA library was double barcoded, receiving both a SMART-Mk sample barcode and Illumina barcodes. TruSeq adapter sequences and Illumina sample barcodes were added in two successive PCR steps. Sequencing of the TCR alpha and beta cDNA libraries was done on the Illumina HiSeq platform using custom primers. The authors' analysis ran thus. MiGEC was used to process raw reads and extract unique molecular identifiers, and MiXCR was used to find CDR3 positions. For each individual, recombination models were inferred using an EM algorithm with the repgenHMM and IGoR tools. Shared clonotype analysis was performed with the tcR package in R, normalizing sharing by the product of cloneset sizes. Out-of-frame nonproductive sequences were analyzed to study raw recombination free of thymic and clonal selection effects. TCRdb reprocessed the public reads (quality trimming at Q25 with fastp, clone calling with MiXCR) and kept in-frame beta chains. Identical CDR3 protein sequences are pooled into one entry, listed with their most common genes and DNA. The V and J calls come from TCRdb's annotation, not from the publication. This sample gives about 550,000 distinct CDR3 sequences in total; around 22% of them show up just once. The ten largest clones capture approximately 0.52% of the sample.

The CDR3 spans 15 residues, from the cysteine through the phenylalanine. Only the CDR3 part of the read is kept: 45 bases, read in frame from the first base. CDR1 ENHRY and CDR2 SYGVKD were looked up in the germline V gene. From V the trimming removes 10 bases and from J it removes 5 bases, while the gene matches leave 16 bases of the junction unaccounted for. All donors were healthy Caucasians. The twin cohort comprised three pairs of female monozygotic twins, all aged roughly 18 to 30 years. Positive isolation kits from Invitrogen were used to isolate the CD4+ and CD8+ T cell populations. This clonotype was seen a few times. Its antigen remains unidentified. There are no base qualities to consult, and no much larger clone falls within one base. The sample was also linked to a second study, of yellow fever vaccine responses in identical twins. In that second paper, the authors write: According to the authors, the vaccine-induced T cell response in identical twins seemed to be partly convergent and partly specific to each individual. The study precisely tracked vaccine-responding T cell clones in identical twins.

Sequencing was performed on CD4+ T cells sorted from blood. Here the chain combines TRBV10-3 and TRBJ2-7, and TRBD2 aligns with 8 junction nucleotides. The receptor was isolated from a woman younger than 35 in good health. DNA sequence: TGTGCCACCCGAAATGGGTCGGGAGGGCCAAACGAGCAGTACTTC. The translation is CATRNGSGGPNEQYF.